The clone carrying this TCR beta chain came up a few times. What it recognizes is unknown. The V gene's germline CDR1 is SGHTA and CDR2 FQGNSA. This CDR3 is built from 19 residues. Losses at the gene ends were 1 base for V and 6 bases for J; bases not matched to a gene: 10. Researchers used 5'RACE with constant-segment primers to make TCR alpha and TCR beta cDNA libraries that carry sample barcodes and UMIs. TCRdb fed the 5' RACE reads into MiXCR, producing one record per CDR3 protein. The sample has 95,000 to 110,000 distinct CDR3 sequences; 13% to 15% are singletons. This sample was included in a study of T-cell memory formation after mild COVID-19. Findings and caveats of the study: Some clones that responded were present in memory (sampled pre-infection), which suggests cross-reactive memory joined. Whereas later expanders leaned CD4+, clones contracting day 15 to 85 showed a balanced CD4/CD8 makeup.

The chain has TRBV7-2 and TRBJ2-3; 16 nucleotides agree with TRBD2. Material for sequencing was PBMCs or a T cell subset sorted from them (not recorded which). The sequence was collected from a man aged 18 to 29 who had mild COVID-19 (a few samples of this study predate the infection). Cell type and time point are not known. CDR3 amino acids: CASSLDPGLAGGPGDTQYF. The CDR3 DNA reads TGTGCCAGCAGCTTAGACCCGGGACTAGCGGGGGGGCCAGGTGATACGCAGTATTTT. The complete variable domain, with remaining parts taken from reference TRBV7-2 and TRBJ2-3, reads GAGVSQSPSNKVTEKGKDVELRCDPISGHTALYWYRQSLGQGLEFLIYFQGNSAPDKSGLPSDRFSAERTGGSVSTLTIQRTQQEDSAVYLCASSLDPGLAGGPGDTQYFGPGTRLTVL.